The 29 T cell receptor beta chains given below trace back to one sample, sequenced in a study of OX40 agonist ivuxolimab in advanced cancers. Produced via immunoSEQ multiplex PCR; TCRdb's table is partial and in-frame only. The sample shows 70,000 to 80,000 clones, approximately 91% of them seen only once. Sequencing was performed on CD4+ or CD8+ T cells sorted from blood, taken in a trial of the OX40 agonist ivuxolimab. The source of these receptors is an adult with an advanced solid tumor such as melanoma, head and neck, liver or kidney cancer.

The rearrangement uses TRBV2 and TRBJ2-3; TRBD2 matches at 13 bases. The CDR3 runs 15 residues. With 5 bases clipped from V and 5 bases from J, the junction kept 4 bases outside the gene matches. Germline assignment: CDR1 SNHLY and CDR2 FYNNEI. CDR3 amino acids: CASSPTSGGGDTQYF. The CDR3 region has the DNA TGTGCCAGCAGTCCTACTAGCGGGGGGGGAGATACGCAGTATTTT.

The V call is TRBV5-4, the J call TRBJ2-7, with TRBD1 matching over 10 bases. The CDR3 totals 14 residues. The ends lost 4 bases at V and 5 bases at J; junction bases unmatched: 6. Germline V gene sequence: CDR1 SGHNT, CDR2 YYREEE (reference sequence). The CDR3 bases are TGTGCCAGCAGCACCCGGGACAGGGGCAACGAGCAGTACTTC. Its protein is CASSTRDRGNEQYF.

This rearrangement joins TRBV6-5 to TRBJ1-2; D gene ambiguous. CDR3 length equals 13 residues. Germline lookup yields CDR1 MNHEY and CDR2 SVGAGI. Trimming pared 3 bases from V and 3 bases from J, leaving 8 bases between. CDR3 residues: CASSYDGDYGYTF. CDR3 DNA: TGTGCCAGCAGTTATGACGGGGACTATGGCTACACCTTC.

This chain connects TRBV25-1 to TRBJ1-2; 7 nucleotides line up with TRBD1. CDR3 size: 13 residues. The junction had 3 bases not matched to a gene; V was cut back by 3 bases and J by 5 bases. Per germline, CDR1 MGHDK and CDR2 SYGVNS. The CDR3 is CASSEGDRYGYTF. Written as DNA, the CDR3 is TGTGCCAGCAGTGAGGGGGACAGATATGGCTACACCTTC.

This chain links TRBV4-3 with TRBJ1-2, with D perhaps matching TRBD1 (5 bases). CDR1 is LGHNA and CDR2 is YSLEER in the germline V gene. The V and J ends lost 0 bases and 1 base respectively, with 9 bases between them. The CDR3 sequence is 15 residues long. The DNA of the CDR3 is TGCGCCAGCAGCCAAGAAAGGCAGGGTAACTATGGCTACACCTTC. This gives the protein CASSQERQGNYGYTF.

The chain carries TRBV2 and TRBJ1-5; 7 bases map to TRBD1. Germline-derived CDR1 and CDR2 are SNHLY and FYNNEI. This CDR3 is built from 15 residues. The J segment lost 1 base and the V segment lost 7 bases, leaving 7 bases of the junction unmatched. This CDR3 is CASTPDRRSNQPQHF. The CDR3 DNA reads TGTGCCAGCACTCCGGACAGGAGAAGCAATCAGCCCCAGCATTTT.

This chain uses TRBV6-6 with TRBJ1-3, with TRBD1 identical over 7 bases. CDR3 length: 15 amino acids. Germline V gives CDR1 MNHNY, CDR2 SVGAGI (reference sequence). Germline trimming cut 5 bases from V and 4 bases from J; bases unmatched to any gene: 8. CDR3 in amino acids: CASSHRQGAGNTIYF. CDR3 sequence (DNA): TGTGCCAGCAGTCACAGACAGGGAGCCGGAAACACCATATATTTT.

The chain is built from TRBV12-5 and TRBJ2-1; TRBD2 agrees at 9 bases. CDR3 length equals 13 residues. J gave up 7 bases and V 6 bases, and 4 bases lay outside the gene matches. Germline CDR1 is LGHNT and CDR2 is FRNRAP. Here the CDR3 reads CASGLAGKNEQFF. CDR3 coding DNA: TGTGCTAGTGGCCTAGCGGGAAAAAATGAGCAGTTCTTC.

V usage is TRBV11-2 and J usage is TRBJ2-5, with D perhaps being TRBD1 or TRBD2 (6 bases each). The CDR3 sequence is 15 residues long. Germline V gene data show CDR1 as SGHAT and CDR2 as FQNNGV. Trimming shortened V by 1 base and J by 2 bases, and 11 bases separated the two germline ends. The CDR3 DNA follows: TGTGCCAGCAGCTTAGGTTGGAGGGGGCAAGAGACCCAGTACTTC. Its translation is CASSLGWRGQETQYF.

In its sample, this clone was seen once. The V gene is TRBV18, the J gene TRBJ2-5, with TRBD2 matching 13 bases. The CDR3 is made up of 16 amino acids. Germline V lookup: CDR1 KGHSH, CDR2 LQKENI. Germline trimming cut 1 base from V and 11 bases from J; bases unmatched to any gene: 10. The CDR3 DNA sequence: TGTGCCAGCTCACCACGCTCCGGGACTAGCGGGATATCTCAGTACTTC. Translation: CASSPRSGTSGISQYF.

The V call is TRBV27, the J call TRBJ2-1, with 15 bases lining up with TRBD2. V dropped 2 bases and J dropped 2; count of bases not matched to a gene: 7. Germline loops: CDR1 MNHEY, CDR2 SMNVEV (reference sequence). The CDR3 runs 19 residues. CDR3 DNA sequence: TGTGCCAGCAGTTTAAGGACTAGCGGGAGGGCCGGGGCCTACAATGAGCAGTTCTTC. Translating gives CASSLRTSGRAGAYNEQFF.

CDR3: CATGGSQETQYF. The CDR3 DNA is TGTGCCACCGGGGGCTCCCAAGAGACCCAGTACTTC. The gene calls are TRBV6-5 and TRBJ2-5; D may be TRBD1 or TRBD2 (6 bases each). Trimming left V 10 bases short and J 1 base short, with 10 bases between. Germline CDR1 MNHEY, CDR2 SVGAGI. This CDR3 comprises 12 residues.

The V call is TRBV10-3, the J call TRBJ2-3, with 16 bases identical to TRBD2. V shed 6 bases, J shed 5 bases, and the junction held 5 bases outside the gene matches. The CDR3 contains 16 residues. Germline assignment: CDR1 ENHRY and CDR2 SYGVKD. The DNA for the CDR3 is TGTGCCATCAGGCCGGGACTAGCGGGAGGGGAAGATACGCAGTATTTT. This encodes CAIRPGLAGGEDTQYF.

This clone was recorded a few times. This chain links TRBV11-2 with TRBJ1-1; D unclear. Germline CDR1 is SGHAT and CDR2 is FQNNGV. The germline V and J ends were trimmed by 1 base and 0 bases, with 9 bases remaining between them. This CDR3 has 15 residues. CDR3 region: CASSLGRIMNTEAFF. The CDR3, as DNA: TGTGCCAGCAGCTTAGGCAGGATCATGAACACTGAAGCTTTCTTT. The variable domain in full, completed from reference TRBV11-2 and TRBJ1-1, reads EAGVAQSPRYKIIEKRQSVAFWCNPISGHATLYWYQQILGQGPKLLIQFQNNGVVDDSQLPKDRFSAERLKGVDSTLKIQPAKLEDSAVYLCASSLGRIMNTEAFFGQGTRLTVV.

The chain's CDR3 is CASSLEGTSGTDTQYF. Here the CDR3 DNA reads TGCGCCAGCAGCTTGGAGGGGACTAGCGGCACAGATACGCAGTATTTT. The chain combines TRBV5-1 with TRBJ2-3; 10 bases align to TRBD2. V was pared by 0 bases and J by 1 base, with 2 bases of the junction left unmatched. In germline, CDR1 is SGHRS, CDR2 YFSETQ. The CDR3 contains 16 residues. Supplemented by reference TRBV5-1 and TRBJ2-3, the full variable domain reads KAGVTQTPRYLIKTRGQQVTLSCSPISGHRSVSWYQQTPGQGLQFLFEYFSETQRNKGNFPGRFSGRQFSNSRSEMNVSTLELGDSALYLCASSLEGTSGTDTQYFGPGTRLTVL.

The chain joins TRBV19 to TRBJ2-1, with 7 bases matching TRBD1. Trimming cost V 5 bases and J 6 bases; bases outside gene matches: 4. Looked up from germline, CDR1 is LNHDA and CDR2 is SQIVND (reference sequence). This CDR3 has 13 amino acids. In DNA form, the CDR3 reads TGTGCCAGTAGTTACAGGGGATCCAATGAGCAGTTCTTC. It encodes CASSYRGSNEQFF.

The chain links TRBV7-9 to TRBJ2-2, with D perhaps being TRBD1 or TRBD2 (5 bases each). The CDR3 runs 16 residues. Germline V lookup: CDR1 SEHNR, CDR2 FQNEAQ (reference sequence). V dropped 5 bases and J dropped 0 bases, with 13 bases sitting between them. The chain's CDR3 is CASSREWGTNTGELFF. The CDR3 DNA reads TGTGCCAGCAGCCGAGAGTGGGGGACGAACACCGGGGAGCTGTTTTTT.

This chain uses TRBV6-1 with TRBJ1-4, with D possibly TRBD1 on 6 matching bases. Trimming stripped 5 bases from V and 6 bases from J, with 13 bases between. The CDR3 covers 14 residues. The germline V gene has CDR1 MNHNS and CDR2 SASEGT. This CDR3 is CASSPRQADEKLFF. CDR3 DNA sequence: TGTGCCAGCAGTCCCCGACAGGCGGATGAAAAACTGTTTTTT.

The chain joins TRBV30 to TRBJ1-2; 7 positions agree with TRBD1. This CDR3 contains 13 residues. The germline CDR1 and CDR2 sequences are GTSNPN and SVGIG (reference sequence). V trimming: 3 bases; J trimming: 6 bases; junction bases outside the gene matches: 7. The CDR3 sequence is CAWSLTGSHGYTF. The CDR3 nucleotides are TGTGCCTGGAGCCTGACAGGGTCCCATGGCTACACCTTC.

This clone was picked up one time. The chain combines TRBV6-1 with TRBJ2-2; 8 bases fit TRBD2. The CDR3 extends over 15 amino acids. The V segment lost 7 bases and the J segment 4 bases; nucleotides outside the gene matches: 8. CDR1 is MNHNS, CDR2 SASEGT, per germline. The CDR3 region has the DNA TGTGCCAGCACATCGGGGGGGTCGGGCACCGGGGAGCTGTTTTTT. Residues: CASTSGGSGTGELFF.

This sequence joins TRBV5-6 and TRBJ2-1, with D unresolved. Germline V CDR1 and CDR2: SGHDT, YYEEEE. V was trimmed by 0 bases and J by 4 bases, leaving 8 bases between them. There are 14 residues in the CDR3. The DNA of the CDR3 is TGTGCCAGCAGCTTGGCACAGAGTTACAATGAGCAGTTCTTC. Its protein product is CASSLAQSYNEQFF.

The rearrangement uses TRBV27 and TRBJ1-1, with D unclear. Germline assignment: CDR1 MNHEY and CDR2 SMNVEV (reference sequence). This CDR3 contains 16 residues. Between the trimmed V and J ends, which lost 3 bases and 4 bases, there was a span of 18 bases. The CDR3 DNA reads as TGTGCCAGCAGTTTCCGTCGGGAGGGAGGAGGCACTGAAGCTTTCTTT. It yields the protein CASSFRREGGGTEAFF.

The J gene is TRBJ1-1, the V gene TRBV18, with unresolved D. This CDR3 contains 13 residues. Germline assignment: CDR1 KGHSH and CDR2 LQKENI. V lost 2 bases and J lost 3, with 7 bases in between. CDR3 nucleotide sequence: TGTGCCAGCTCACCAGCTTCGTACACTGAAGCTTTCTTT. It translates to CASSPASYTEAFF.

This sequence joins TRBV4-1 and TRBJ1-5; 7 nucleotides line up with TRBD1. Germline-derived CDR1 and CDR2 are MGHRA and YSYEKL. J was trimmed by 4 bases and V by 2 bases; bases with no gene match: 8. The CDR3 totals 16 residues. This CDR3 is CASSQSMTGPNQPQHF. The CDR3 DNA follows: TGCGCCAGCAGCCAATCTATGACAGGGCCGAATCAGCCCCAGCATTTT.

The chain couples TRBV10-3 to TRBJ2-7; D is ambiguous. Germline loops: CDR1 ENHRY, CDR2 SYGVKD. The length of the CDR3 is 11 residues. The ends were cut back, 11 bases at V and 6 bases at J, with 14 bases in the middle. CDR3 in amino acids: CAANTGAEQYF. The CDR3 DNA reads TGTGCCGCAAACACCGGAGCCGAGCAGTACTTC.

This clone was counted a few times. This chain links TRBV15 with TRBJ2-1, with D perhaps TRBD2 (5 bases). Trimming took 6 bases from V and 7 from J, leaving 7 bases between them. The CDR3 covers 11 residues. Germline V lookup: CDR1 LNHNV, CDR2 YYDKDF (reference sequence). The CDR3 is CATSQRNEQFF. CDR3 coding DNA: TGTGCCACCAGTCAGCGGAATGAGCAGTTCTTC.

The chain combines TRBV2 with TRBJ1-5; 9 nucleotides match TRBD1. Germline trimming cut 6 bases from V and 11 bases from J; bases unmatched to any gene: 8. Germline V gives CDR1 SNHLY, CDR2 FYNNEI. The CDR3 is 13 amino acids. The CDR3 region is CASRGQGTRAQHF. CDR3 nucleotides: TGTGCCAGCAGGGGACAGGGCACCCGGGCCCAGCATTTT.

The V and J genes are TRBV25-1 and TRBJ2-7, with D tentatively TRBD1 (5 bases). Germline V gene sequence: CDR1 MGHDK, CDR2 SYGVNS. This CDR3 has 14 residues. V was pared by 1 base and J by 1 base, with 8 bases between. The CDR3 region has the DNA TGTGCCAGCAGTGAATGGGGCACGTCCTACGAGCAGTACTTC. Residues: CASSEWGTSYEQYF.

This clone was seen only once. This rearrangement joins TRBV6-5 to TRBJ2-5; 11 positions match TRBD1. V shed 0 bases and J 4 bases; nucleotides not matched to a gene: 1. Germline V lookup: CDR1 MNHEY, CDR2 SVGAGI. The CDR3 is made up of 15 amino acids. The CDR3 region is CASSYSGTGGETQYF. Here the CDR3 DNA reads TGTGCCAGCAGTTACTCGGGGACAGGGGGAGAGACCCAGTACTTC.